Detailed here is one TCR beta chain. Its antigen is not identified. The CDR3 contains 16 residues. From germline, CDR1 is MGHRA and CDR2 YSYEKL. V lost 1 base, J lost 7 bases, and 19 bases lay in between. The sample originates from a study of cytomegalovirus exposure and HLA in healthy donors. Only in-frame clones appear in the TCRdb table, and some are missing; sequencing was by immunoSEQ multiplex PCR. The sample yields about 200,000 clones, almost 90% seen once. Study results and limitations: Using the classifier, cytomegalovirus status was reportedly diagnosed with high specificity and sensitivity. The TCR clusters that emerged in the first cohort tended, a later analysis found, to co-occur in the 95 to 150 validation repertoires.

V is TRBV4-1 and J is TRBJ1-2; the D gene is possibly TRBD1 (6 bases). What was sequenced was PBMCs. The receptor was isolated from a young woman in good health and CMV-seronegative. Written as DNA, the CDR3 is TGCGCCAGCAGCCAAGCGTTTCAGGGGAGATTATCTGGCTACACCTTC. Amino acid sequence: CASSQAFQGRLSGYTF.